This TCR beta chain was observed in a study of cytomegalovirus exposure and HLA in healthy donors. Findings and limits, study-wide: CMV serostatus was the only immune exposure information that was available. Most TCRs appeared rarely, but some public TCRs recurred in many donors.

The donors were healthy bone marrow donors. Although they were nominally healthy when sampled, donors likely had unrecorded immune exposures. The CDR3 length is 11 residues. V was trimmed by 7 bases and J by 9 bases, leaving 12 bases between them. Per germline, CDR1 SNHLY and CDR2 FYNNEI. A note on this clone: The target antigen is unknown.

PCR employed 60 Vbeta and 13 Jbeta primers. Some clones are missing from TCRdb's copy, which holds only in-frame ones; the method was immunoSEQ multiplex PCR. The data hold 120,000 to 150,000 clones, with 65% to 80% observed a single time. The sequenced sample consisted of PBMCs. The origin of this receptor is a woman aged 25 to 39 in good health and CMV-seronegative. V is TRBV2 and J is TRBJ2-5; unclear D gene. CDR3 sequence reads: CASTNPPAQYF. The DNA for the CDR3 is TGTGCCAGCACCAACCCCCCGGCCCAGTACTTC.